The present entry profiles one T cell receptor beta chain with its context. The germline CDR1 and CDR2 sequences are SEHNR and FQNEAQ (reference sequence). This CDR3 is built from 18 residues. The junction had 7 bases not matched to a gene; V was cut back by 4 bases and J by 2 bases. These data originate in a study of T cells in Graves' hyperthyroidism and ophthalmopathy. Study as a whole: Any treatment followed the collection of peripheral blood at initial diagnosis.

Uncontrolled infections, other autoimmune diseases, pregnancy or lactation led to exclusion of patients. Authors of the study amplified TCR beta CDR3 regions from RNA transcripts. The study used the HTBI primer set for a first-round RT-PCR of the TCR CDR3. From the multiplex PCR reads, TCRdb called clonotypes with MiXCR, one entry per CDR3 protein. The table has about 640,000 distinct CDR3 sequences, roughly 15% seen once; the top ten hold approximately 13%. This TCR came from a woman aged 45-65 years with Graves' ophthalmopathy. The material sequenced was blood. The chain couples TRBV7-9 to TRBJ2-1; 14 nucleotides align to TRBD2. The CDR3 reads CASSSRGTSGGAYNEQFF. Written as DNA, the CDR3 is TGTGCCAGCAGCTCACGAGGGACTAGCGGGGGTGCCTACAATGAGCAGTTCTTC. Based on the CDR3 plus reference TRBV7-9 and TRBJ2-1, the full variable domain is DTGVSQNPRHKITKRGQNVTFRCDPISEHNRLYWYRQTLGQGPEFLTYFQNEAQLEKSRLLSDRFSAERPKGSFSTLEIQRTEQGDSAMYLCASSSRGTSGGAYNEQFFGPGTRLTVL.